Below, 19 T cell receptor beta chains from the same sample are listed, as sequenced in a study of blood T cells in healthy people across ages. Sample-barcoded 5' priming and a J-beta primer mix drove a second PCR of roughly 6 to 12 cycles. TCRdb ran MiXCR on the 5' RACE reads and lists one entry per CDR3 protein. The table records about 620,000 distinct CDR3 sequences, about 51% of them present only once. The specimen sequenced was blood. The receptors were gathered from a woman aged 80 or over in good health.

The V gene is TRBV9, the J gene TRBJ2-7, with TRBD2 matching 11 bases. Trimming removed 4 bases from V and 3 bases from J; junction bases left unmatched: 6. From germline, CDR1 is SGDLS and CDR2 YYNGEE. The CDR3 runs 15 residues. CDR3 protein: CASSPGTSGDYEQYF. For the CDR3, the DNA is TGTGCCAGCAGCCCGGGGACTAGCGGCGACTACGAGCAGTACTTC.

On this clonotype: A much larger clone is a single base away; this may be a read error. The chain links TRBV7-2 to TRBJ1-2; D remains ambiguous. CDR3 size: 15 residues. V gave up 6 bases and J gave up 3 bases, with 17 bases separating them. Per the germline V gene, CDR1 is SGHTA and CDR2 is FQGNSA. The CDR3 loop reads CTSRSGPRPDYGYTF. The CDR3 DNA reads as TGTACCAGCAGATCCGGACCGAGACCAGACTATGGCTACACCTTC.

There are a few counts of this clonotype. The V call is TRBV9, the J call TRBJ2-3, with D perhaps given as TRBD1 or TRBD2 (5 bases each). Germline lookup yields CDR1 SGDLS and CDR2 YYNGEE. V was pared by 4 bases and J by 8 bases, with 17 bases between. The CDR3 length is 14 residues. CDR3 nucleotide sequence: TGTGCCAGCAGCCCGAACTACGGGGCAGGTACGCAGTATTTT. This gives the protein CASSPNYGAGTQYF.

This clonotype was recorded only once. Given a much more abundant clone one base away, this may be a read error. V usage is TRBV20-1 and J usage is TRBJ2-1; D uncertain. The CDR3 extends over 14 amino acids. CDR1 DFQATT and CDR2 SNEGSKA come from the germline V gene (reference sequence). The CDR3 spells CSAPVLRLSNERFF. CDR3 DNA sequence: TGCAGTGCCCCCGTACTCCGCCTGTCCAATGAGCGGTTCTTC.

This clonotype was seen ten or more times. The chain joins TRBV20-1 to TRBJ1-2; perhaps TRBD1 as D (6 bases). V was shortened by 0 bases and J by 8 bases, with 7 bases between the two germline ends. Germline CDR1 DFQATT, CDR2 SNEGSKA (reference sequence). The CDR3 runs 11 residues. This CDR3 reads CSARDTGGYTF. CDR3 nucleotide sequence: TGCAGTGCTAGAGACACAGGGGGCTACACCTTC.

This clonotype was observed at least ten times. V usage is TRBV12-3 or TRBV12-4 and J usage is TRBJ2-4; possible D gene TRBD2, 5 bases. The CDR3 runs 14 residues. Trimming removed 3 bases from V and 0 bases from J, with 6 bases in between. CDR3 loop: CASSFGLAKNIQYF. CDR3 nucleotides: TGTGCCAGCAGTTTCGGACTAGCCAAAAACATTCAGTACTTC.

This clonotype was counted ten times or more. The V and J genes are TRBV6-5 and TRBJ2-1; 7 bases map to TRBD2. CDR1 MNHEY and CDR2 SVGAGI come from the germline V gene. Trimming took 6 bases from V and 15 from J; bases not matched to a gene: 5. There are 10 residues in the CDR3. CDR3 nucleotides: TGTGCCAGCAGAGGACTAGTGCTGTTCTTC. It translates to CASRGLVLFF.

The chain carries TRBV29-1 and TRBJ2-3; D is undetermined. Per the germline V gene, CDR1 is SQVTM and CDR2 is ANQGSEA. The germline V and J ends were trimmed by 8 bases and 2 bases, with 11 bases remaining between them. The CDR3 sequence is 12 residues long. CDR3 nucleotides: TGCAGCTCAAGAGCTCTCACAGATACGCAGTATTTT. It translates to CSSRALTDTQYF.

This clonotype was detected only a few times. The genes are TRBV23-1 and TRBJ2-5; D is possibly TRBD1 or TRBD2 (5 bases each). TRBV23-1 falls under the ORF class, with uncertain function. Trimming cost V 8 bases and J 11 bases, with 21 bases left between them. The CDR3 covers 13 residues. The CDR3 region is CASVGTTCIWQYF. In DNA, the CDR3 is TGCGCCAGCGTCGGGACCACGTGCATTTGGCAGTACTTC.

V gene TRBV12-3 or TRBV12-4 combines with J gene TRBJ2-7; no reliable D call. V was shortened by 5 bases and J by 1 base, with 12 bases between the two germline ends. The CDR3 totals 14 residues. DNA of the CDR3: TGTGCCAGCAGTGTGCGACGGAAATCCTACGAGCAGTACTTC. This encodes CASSVRRKSYEQYF.

In DNA, the CDR3 is TGCAGTGCTAGAAATCCCCGGTGGGGCCCAAATCAGCCCCAGCATTTT. Its protein product is CSARNPRWGPNQPQHF. The chain uses TRBV20-1 and TRBJ1-5, with D possibly matching TRBD1 (5 bases). Germline CDR1 DFQATT, CDR2 SNEGSKA (reference sequence). V lost 2 bases and J 4 bases, leaving 18 bases between the germline ends. The CDR3 has 16 amino acids.

The chain recombines TRBV25-1 with TRBJ2-5; D ambiguous. CDR3 length: 16 amino acids. V was pared by 2 bases and J by 1 base, with 14 bases between. Germline CDR1 reads MGHDK; CDR2 reads SYGVNS. CDR3 DNA sequence: TGTGCCAGCAGTGAAGGAGTATCGAGGTTCCAAGAGACCCAGTACTTC. Translating it yields CASSEGVSRFQETQYF.

This clonotype was counted between two and nine times. V gene TRBV27 combines with J gene TRBJ2-1; 7 nucleotides agree with TRBD2. The closer fit of TRBJ2-7 to the DNA end suggests the J call may be wrong. Germline CDR1 reads MNHEY; CDR2 reads SMNVEV (reference sequence). The CDR3 consists of 16 residues. CDR3 DNA sequence: TGTGCCAGCAGTTTGGCTAGCGGAGACTCCTACAATGAGCAGTACTTC. The encoded protein is CASSLASGDSYNEQYF.

The V gene is TRBV28, the J gene TRBJ2-7, with a weak D call TRBD1 (6 bases). V lost 2 bases and J 5 bases, leaving 16 bases between the germline ends. The CDR3 loop spans 15 amino acids. CDR1 and CDR2 from the germline V gene are MDHEN and SYDVKM. In DNA form, the CDR3 reads TGTGCCAGCAGTTTACTCCCTGCAGGGGAAAACGAGCAGTACTTC. It codes for CASSLLPAGENEQYF.

In its sample, this clonotype was seen a few times. This sequence joins TRBV20-1 and TRBJ2-2; 7 bases match TRBD1. From germline, CDR1 is DFQATT and CDR2 SNEGSKA (reference sequence). The CDR3 totals 15 residues. The junction had 13 bases not matched to a gene; V was cut back by 6 bases and J by 6 bases. CDR3 residues: CSATHSTGIAGELFF. In DNA form, the CDR3 reads TGCAGTGCCACCCACTCGACAGGGATCGCCGGGGAGCTGTTTTTT.

The CDR3 DNA follows: TGTGCCACCAGCAGAGATCCACTAGCGGGAGGGGATGAGCAGTTCTTC. This sequence encodes CATSRDPLAGGDEQFF. The chain employs TRBV15 and TRBJ2-1; 13 bases line up with TRBD2. The V gene end was trimmed by 0 bases and the J gene end by 8 bases; junction bases not matched to a gene: 4. Germline CDR1 LNHNV, CDR2 YYDKDF (reference sequence). The CDR3 spans 16 residues.

This clonotype showed up many times. The chain couples TRBV7-2 to TRBJ2-5, with 11 bases lining up with TRBD2. After removal of 1 base from V and 5 bases from J, the junction contained 3 bases not matched to a gene. Germline lookup yields CDR1 SGHTA and CDR2 FQGNSA. The CDR3 contains 15 residues. CDR3 sequence reads: CASSLGLAGTETQYF. CDR3 nucleotides: TGTGCCAGCAGCTTAGGACTAGCGGGGACGGAGACCCAGTACTTC. The entire variable domain, with the rest obtained from reference TRBV7-2 and TRBJ2-5, is as follows: GAGVSQSPSNKVTEKGKDVELRCDPISGHTALYWYRQSLGQGLEFLIYFQGNSAPDKSGLPSDRFSAERTGGSVSTLTIQRTQQEDSAVYLCASSLGLAGTETQYFGPGTRLLVL.

This clonotype came up many times. V gene TRBV3-1 combines with J gene TRBJ1-4; tentatively, D is TRBD1 (5 bases). Germline CDR1 LGHDT, CDR2 YNNKEL (reference sequence). The CDR3 runs to 14 residues. Trimming cost V 2 bases and J 7 bases, with 11 bases left between them. CDR3: CASSQHGTSEKLFF. DNA of the CDR3: TGTGCCAGCAGCCAACATGGGACCTCTGAAAAACTGTTTTTT. Complete variable domain (other parts from reference TRBV3-1 and TRBJ1-4): DTAVSQTPKYLVTQMGNDKSIKCEQNLGHDTMYWYKQDSKKFLKIMFSYNNKELIINETVPNRFSPKSPDKAHLNLHINSLELGDSAVYFCASSQHGTSEKLFFGSGTQLSVL.

This clonotype was detected many times. The J gene is TRBJ2-5, the V gene TRBV28; possible D gene TRBD1, 5 bases. Germline-derived CDR1 and CDR2 are MDHEN and SYDVKM. This CDR3 is built from 13 residues. V was trimmed by 3 bases and J by 4 bases, leaving 9 bases between them. The CDR3 protein is CASSFGALETQYF. CDR3 in DNA: TGTGCCAGCAGTTTTGGGGCCTTAGAGACCCAGTACTTC.